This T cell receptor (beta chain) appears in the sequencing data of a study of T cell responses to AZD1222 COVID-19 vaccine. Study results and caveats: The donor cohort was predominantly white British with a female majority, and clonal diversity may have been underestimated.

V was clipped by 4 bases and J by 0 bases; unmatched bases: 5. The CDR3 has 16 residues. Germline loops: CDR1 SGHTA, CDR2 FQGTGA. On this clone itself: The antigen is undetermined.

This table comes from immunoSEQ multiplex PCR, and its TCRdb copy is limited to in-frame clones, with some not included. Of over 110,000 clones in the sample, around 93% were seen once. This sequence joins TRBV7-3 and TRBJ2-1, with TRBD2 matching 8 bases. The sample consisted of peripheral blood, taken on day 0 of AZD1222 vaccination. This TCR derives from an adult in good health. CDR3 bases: TGTGCCAGCAGCTCGGCGGGAGGAAGCTCCTACAATGAGCAGTTCTTC. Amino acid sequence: CASSSAGGSSYNEQFF. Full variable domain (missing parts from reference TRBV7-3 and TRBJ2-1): GAGVSQTPSNKVTEKGKYVELRCDPISGHTALYWYRQSLGQGPEFLIYFQGTGAADDSGLPNDRFFAVRPEGSVSTLKIQRTERGDSAVYLCASSSAGGSSYNEQFFGPGTRLTVL.